Following are 23 T cell receptor beta chains from one sample sequenced in a study of graft-versus-host responses after intestinal transplantation. TCRdb's table, derived via immunoSEQ multiplex PCR, lists solely in-frame clones and lacks some. The data show tens of thousands of clones, with around 92% seen just once and 0.1% held by the top ten. Their antigens remain unidentified. Sample: unstimulated CD4+ T cells sorted from spleen or lymph node cells, taken before intestinal transplant. The receptors originated from a human donor who received an intestinal transplant.

The V and J genes are TRBV11-1 and TRBJ1-1; TRBD1 is a possible D gene (6 bases). From germline, CDR1 is SGHAT and CDR2 FQDESV (reference sequence). This CDR3 has 14 residues. V lost 5 bases and J 3 bases, leaving 13 bases between the germline ends. This CDR3 is CASSQQGFDTEAFF. CDR3 DNA sequence: TGTGCCAGCAGCCAACAGGGATTCGACACTGAAGCTTTCTTT.

Only one count was recorded for this clone. This sequence joins TRBV7-7 and TRBJ2-3, with D possibly TRBD1 on 5 matching bases. Trimming removed 0 bases at V and 4 bases at J, with 8 bases between. The CDR3 is made up of 14 amino acids. The germline V gene encodes CDR1 SSHAT and CDR2 FNYEAQ (reference sequence). CDR3 in DNA: TGTGCCAGCAGCTTAGCAGGGGCCCCAGATACGCAGTATTTT. Its translation: CASSLAGAPDTQYF.

The chain combines TRBV6-5 with TRBJ1-1; a weak D match, TRBD1 (5 bases). Germline V gene lookup returns CDR1 MNHEY and CDR2 SVGAGI. This CDR3 is built from 13 residues. V dropped 8 bases and J dropped 0 bases, with 10 bases sitting between them. This CDR3 reads CASRRGMNTEAFF. CDR3 nucleotide sequence: TGTGCCAGCCGGAGGGGAATGAACACTGAAGCTTTCTTT.

The V call is TRBV7-2, the J call TRBJ1-5, with D uncertain. CDR1 and CDR2 from the germline V gene are SGHTA and FQGNSA. CDR3 length: 15 residues. Trimming stripped 2 bases from V and 5 bases from J, with 13 bases between. CDR3 sequence reads: CASSLSLSEYQPQHF. CDR3 bases: TGTGCCAGCAGCTTAAGCCTCAGCGAATATCAGCCCCAGCATTTT.

The chain couples TRBV7-2 to TRBJ1-1; TRBD1 might be the D (5 bases). V was pared by 0 bases and J by 3 bases, with 14 bases between. The CDR3 runs 16 residues. Germline CDR1 is SGHTA and CDR2 is FQGNSA. CDR3 sequence: CASSLAGLGRYTEAFF. In DNA form, the CDR3 reads TGTGCCAGCAGCTTAGCGGGGCTGGGTCGGTACACTGAAGCTTTCTTT.

This rearrangement joins TRBV6-1 to TRBJ2-5; D uncertain. Germline CDR1 reads MNHNS; CDR2 reads SASEGT. Trimming removed 4 bases at V and 2 bases at J, with 11 bases between. The CDR3 totals 14 residues. DNA of the CDR3: TGTGCCAGCAGTGGCCGGGTTATGCAAGAGACCCAGTACTTC. Amino acids: CASSGRVMQETQYF.

V and J are TRBV29-1 and TRBJ2-3; D is unresolved. The V gene's germline CDR1 is SQVTM and CDR2 ANQGSEA. V shed 0 bases and J shed 3 bases, with 10 bases lying between them. The CDR3 sequence is 14 residues long. The CDR3: CSVEDGQLTDTQYF. The CDR3 coding sequence is TGCAGCGTTGAAGATGGGCAATTAACAGATACGCAGTATTTT.

This clone was recorded only once. This chain uses TRBV11-3 with TRBJ2-7, with 9 bases identical to TRBD1. V lost 5 bases, J lost 0 bases, and 5 bases stayed unmatched. The CDR3 has 15 amino acids. CDR1 is SGHNT and CDR2 is YENEEA in the germline V gene. As DNA, the CDR3 is TGTGCCAGCAGCCCCGGGACAGGGAGCTCCTACGAGCAGTACTTC. Amino acid sequence: CASSPGTGSSYEQYF.

The rearrangement links TRBV7-2 to TRBJ1-1, with D possibly matching TRBD1 (5 bases). The CDR3 consists of 13 residues. Trimming removed 2 bases from V and 1 base from J, with 5 bases in between. CDR1 is SGHTA, CDR2 FQGNSA, per germline. As DNA, the CDR3 is TGTGCCAGCAGCTTACAGGGGAACACTGAAGCTTTCTTT. Encoded protein: CASSLQGNTEAFF.

The chain uses TRBV5-1 and TRBJ2-7, with a weak D call TRBD1 (5 bases). The CDR3 is 17 residues long. CDR1 and CDR2 (germline): SGHRS, YFSETQ. V was clipped by 0 bases and J by 4 bases, with 20 bases between them. The CDR3 loop reads CASSLAGSLTEPYEQYF. The CDR3 coding sequence is TGCGCCAGCAGCTTGGCCGGAAGTTTGACAGAGCCTTACGAGCAGTACTTC.

The chain employs TRBV7-6 and TRBJ2-1; D is uncertain. The CDR3 loop spans 16 amino acids. From germline, CDR1 is SGHVS and CDR2 FNYEAQ. The V and J ends lost 1 base and 9 bases respectively, with 19 bases between them. CDR3 DNA: TGTGCCAGCAGCTTAGATTCCGTCCATCTCGGTGGTGAGCAGTTCTTC. Encoded protein: CASSLDSVHLGGEQFF.

V gene TRBV6-1 combines with J gene TRBJ1-2; D gene unclear. V was cut by 0 bases and J by 3 bases, with 8 bases left in between. The CDR3 totals 14 residues. Per the germline V gene, CDR1 is MNHNS and CDR2 is SASEGT. In nucleotides, the CDR3 is TGTGCCAGCAGTGAAGCTGACACTGACTATGGCTACACCTTC. This sequence encodes CASSEADTDYGYTF.

The genes are TRBV7-2 and TRBJ1-1; maybe TRBD1 (6 bases). CDR1 SGHTA and CDR2 FQGNSA come from the germline V gene. The ends were cut back, 0 bases at V and 5 bases at J, with 7 bases in the middle. The CDR3 contains 13 residues. CDR3: CASSLAQGTEAFF. CDR3 sequence (DNA): TGTGCCAGCAGCTTAGCTCAGGGGACTGAAGCTTTCTTT. Together with reference TRBV7-2 and TRBJ1-1, the CDR3 gives the full variable domain: GAGVSQSPSNKVTEKGKDVELRCDPISGHTALYWYRQSLGQGLEFLIYFQGNSAPDKSGLPSDRFSAERTGGSVSTLTIQRTQQEDSAVYLCASSLAQGTEAFFGQGTRLTVV.

This chain uses TRBV18 with TRBJ1-1; D is perhaps TRBD1 (6 bases). Trimming took 1 base from V and 0 from J, leaving 18 bases between them. The CDR3 loop spans 18 amino acids. CDR1 and CDR2 from the germline V gene are KGHSH and LQKENI. The CDR3 nucleotides read TGTGCCAGCTCACCACGAGGGGGGGCGGAGGAGATGAACACTGAAGCTTTCTTT. It encodes CASSPRGGAEEMNTEAFF.

The CDR3 DNA reads TGTGCCAGCAGCGTAGGGGTAGGGGAAATCTCTGGAAACACCATATATTTT. It codes for CASSVGVGEISGNTIYF. The gene calls are TRBV9 and TRBJ1-3, with TRBD1 as a possible D gene (5 bases). The germline V gene encodes CDR1 SGDLS and CDR2 YYNGEE. With 0 bases removed from V and 0 bases from J, the gap between germline ends came to 13 bases. The CDR3 is made up of 17 amino acids.

Written as DNA, the CDR3 is TGTGCCAGCAGCTTGGCAGGGTATGGGGCCAACGTCCTGACTTTC. Translation: CASSLAGYGANVLTF. The chain is built from TRBV5-4 and TRBJ2-6, with a weak D call TRBD1 (5 bases). CDR3 length: 15 amino acids. CDR1 SGHNT and CDR2 YYREEE come from the germline V gene (reference sequence). V was pared by 0 bases and J by 3 bases, with 7 bases between.

CDR3: CASSMTGDYGYTF. For the CDR3, the DNA is TGTGCCAGTAGTATGACGGGGGACTATGGCTACACCTTC. J is TRBJ1-2 and V is TRBV19; D is possibly TRBD1 (5 bases). There are 13 residues in the CDR3. The V gene lost 3 bases and the J gene lost 3 bases, with 8 bases spanning the gap. The germline CDR1 and CDR2 sequences are LNHDA and SQIVND (reference sequence).

The rearrangement uses TRBV4-1 and TRBJ1-2, with TRBD1 as a possible D gene (6 bases). Deletions cut 3 bases from V and 5 bases from J, with 10 bases between. The germline CDR1 and CDR2 sequences are MGHRA and YSYEKL. The CDR3 extends over 13 amino acids. This chain's CDR3 is CASSQNRVYGYTF. The CDR3 nucleotides read TGCGCCAGCAGCCAGAACAGGGTTTATGGCTACACCTTC.

The chain combines TRBV15 with TRBJ2-7; D is possibly TRBD1 (6 bases). Trimming shortened V by 2 bases and J by 3 bases, and 14 bases separated the two germline ends. The CDR3 loop spans 15 amino acids. The germline gives CDR1 LNHNV, CDR2 YYDKDF (reference sequence). In DNA, the CDR3 is TGTGCCACCAGCAGATCGGAAACAGGGATCTACGAGCAGTACTTC. As protein: CATSRSETGIYEQYF. Based on the CDR3 plus reference TRBV15 and TRBJ2-7, the full variable domain is DAMVIQNPRYQVTQFGKPVTLSCSQTLNHNVMYWYQQKSSQAPKLLFHYYDKDFNNEADTPDNFQSRRPNTSFCFLDIRSPGLGDTAMYLCATSRSETGIYEQYFGPGTRLTVT.

The chain joins TRBV10-3 to TRBJ2-1; D possibly corresponds to TRBD2 (6 bases). Germline V gene lookup returns CDR1 ENHRY and CDR2 SYGVKD. Trimming pared 8 bases from V and 0 bases from J, leaving 8 bases between. The CDR3 runs 13 residues. The CDR3 nucleotides are TGTGCCATCGCCGGGAGCTCCTACAATGAGCAGTTCTTC. Protein product: CAIAGSSYNEQFF.

In DNA form, the CDR3 reads TGTGCCAGCAGACCGACAGGGACCTCTGGAAACACCATATATTTT. Translation gives CASRPTGTSGNTIYF. The chain carries TRBV6-5 and TRBJ1-3, with 7 bases fitting TRBD1. The CDR3 contains 15 residues. With V trimmed by 6 bases and J by 0 bases, 5 bases remained unmatched. The germline gives CDR1 MNHEY, CDR2 SVGAGI.

The rearrangement uses TRBV19 and TRBJ2-5, with 8 bases fitting TRBD2. CDR1 is LNHDA, CDR2 SQIVND, per germline (reference sequence). The V gene end was trimmed by 1 base and the J gene end by 1 base; junction bases not matched to a gene: 11. The CDR3 loop spans 18 amino acids. In DNA, the CDR3 is TGTGCCAGTAGTATAGCCCTTGCGGGGGGCCTTCGCCAAGAGACCCAGTACTTC. It translates to CASSIALAGGLRQETQYF.

This clone was observed once. The chain couples TRBV7-2 to TRBJ2-7; tentatively, D is TRBD2 (5 bases). The CDR3 totals 13 residues. V was pared by 2 bases and J by 2 bases, with 7 bases between. The germline V gene has CDR1 SGHTA and CDR2 FQGNSA. CDR3 sequence (DNA): TGTGCCAGCAGCTTACGGGAAACCTACGAGCAGTACTTC. It yields the protein CASSLRETYEQYF. The variable domain in full, with the rest retrieved from reference TRBV7-2 and TRBJ2-7, is GAGVSQSPSNKVTEKGKDVELRCDPISGHTALYWYRQSLGQGLEFLIYFQGNSAPDKSGLPSDRFSAERTGGSVSTLTIQRTQQEDSAVYLCASSLRETYEQYFGPGTRLTVT.